The next 29 T cell receptor beta chains were all read from a single sample in a study of blood T cell repertoires in COVID-19. Repertoires were generated with immunoSEQ multiplex PCR, while TCRdb's copy carries only in-frame clones and drops some. The sample holds about 260,000 clones, about 82% seen once. Sample: PBMCs or T cells enriched from blood (not recorded which). Every receptor here comes from a woman aged 50 to 60 who had recovered from COVID-19.

The chain uses TRBV11-2 and TRBJ2-5; 8 bases agree with TRBD2. With 6 bases clipped from V and 5 bases from J, the junction kept 14 bases outside the gene matches. CDR3 length equals 16 residues. The germline V gene encodes CDR1 SGHAT and CDR2 FQNNGV. CDR3 residues: CASSRVPRGGLETQYF. DNA of the CDR3: TGTGCCAGCAGTCGAGTCCCCCGGGGGGGCCTGGAGACCCAGTACTTC.

In this sample, this clone turned up once. The chain couples TRBV5-1 to TRBJ2-7; D perhaps matches TRBD1 (6 bases). V was clipped by 0 bases and J by 5 bases, with 15 bases between them. The germline V gene encodes CDR1 SGHRS and CDR2 YFSETQ. The CDR3 extends over 15 amino acids. The CDR3 DNA sequence: TGCGCCAGCAGCTTGGCAACAGGGATTACCCACGAGCAGTACTTC. Encoded protein: CASSLATGITHEQYF.

This chain links TRBV4-3 with TRBJ1-4; D remains unclear. The CDR3 covers 15 residues. Germline V gives CDR1 LGHNA, CDR2 YSLEER. Trimming removed 0 bases from V and 4 bases from J, with 9 bases in between. CDR3 sequence: CASSQDSSYNEKLFF. Written as DNA, the CDR3 is TGCGCCAGCAGCCAAGATAGTAGCTATAATGAAAAACTGTTTTTT.

The chain uses TRBV9 and TRBJ2-3; tentatively, D is TRBD2 (7 bases). The germline V gene has CDR1 SGDLS and CDR2 YYNGEE. The CDR3 runs to 13 residues. V lost 5 bases and J lost 4, with 11 bases in between. CDR3 region: CASSPGGADTQYF. DNA of the CDR3: TGTGCCAGCAGTCCGGGGGGCGCAGATACGCAGTATTTT.

The chain is built from TRBV7-6 and TRBJ2-2; tentative D call: TRBD1 (6 bases). Trimming took 5 bases from V and 6 from J, leaving 10 bases between them. Germline assignment: CDR1 SGHVS and CDR2 FNYEAQ. The CDR3 consists of 13 residues. The CDR3 is CASSPDRSGELFF. In DNA, the CDR3 is TGTGCCAGCAGCCCGGACAGATCCGGGGAGCTGTTTTTT.

V and J are TRBV11-2 and TRBJ2-7; D uncertain. Trimming shortened V by 4 bases and J by 6 bases, and 13 bases separated the two germline ends. Germline V gene lookup returns CDR1 SGHAT and CDR2 FQNNGV. The CDR3 is 13 amino acids. Here the CDR3 reads CASSWAQYGEQYF. The CDR3 DNA reads as TGTGCCAGCAGCTGGGCCCAATATGGCGAGCAGTACTTC.

The chain uses TRBV3-1 (or the pseudogene TRBV3-2) and TRBJ1-6, with a possible D match to TRBD1 (5 bases). V gave up 2 bases and J gave up 6 bases, with 20 bases separating them. The CDR3 extends over 18 amino acids. The V gene's germline CDR1 is LGHDT and CDR2 YNNKEL (reference sequence). CDR3 sequence reads: CASSQHTPRAQGNSPLHF. CDR3 coding DNA: TGTGCCAGCAGCCAACACACTCCCCGGGCCCAGGGTAATTCACCCCTCCACTTT.

The chain has TRBV9 and TRBJ2-7; no clear D gene. The CDR3 is 14 amino acids. CDR1 and CDR2 from the germline V gene are SGDLS and YYNGEE. Trimming shortened V by 1 base and J by 2 bases, and 10 bases separated the two germline ends. CDR3 in amino acids: CASSVTESPYEQYF. The CDR3 coding sequence is TGTGCCAGCAGCGTAACAGAGTCCCCCTACGAGCAGTACTTC. The whole variable domain, remainder taken from reference TRBV9 and TRBJ2-7, is DSGVTQTPKHLITATGQRVTLRCSPRSGDLSVYWYQQSLDQGLQFLIQYYNGEERAKGNILERFSAQQFPDLHSELNLSSLELGDSALYFCASSVTESPYEQYFGPGTRLTVT.

The V and J genes are TRBV18 and TRBJ2-2, with 9 positions matching TRBD1. The V gene end was trimmed by 6 bases and the J gene end by 6 bases; junction bases not matched to a gene: 11. CDR3 length: 16 amino acids. Germline-derived CDR1 and CDR2 are KGHSH and LQKENI. CDR3 DNA: TGTGCCAGCTCTCCAACAGCGGACAGGGGAGCCGGGGAGCTGTTTTTT. Translated: CASSPTADRGAGELFF.

The V call is TRBV7-9, the J call TRBJ2-5, with D possibly being TRBD2 (5 bases). The CDR3 consists of 14 residues. CDR1 SEHNR and CDR2 FQNEAQ come from the germline V gene (reference sequence). Trimming stripped 5 bases from V and 5 bases from J, with 15 bases between. CDR3 protein: CASSNKLGPETQYF. For the CDR3, the DNA is TGTGCCAGCAGCAATAAACTAGGTCCGGAGACCCAGTACTTC.

This chain connects TRBV7-3 to TRBJ2-1, with TRBD2 as a possible D gene (5 bases). This CDR3 has 15 residues. The germline V and J ends were trimmed by 2 bases and 0 bases, with 8 bases remaining between them. Per germline, CDR1 SGHTA and CDR2 FQGTGA. The CDR3 spells CASSLVSASYNEQFF. CDR3 sequence (DNA): TGTGCCAGCAGCTTAGTTAGCGCCTCCTACAATGAGCAGTTCTTC.

The chain has TRBV13 and TRBJ1-2, with TRBD1 as a possible D gene (5 bases). V was clipped by 5 bases and J by 7 bases, with 14 bases between them. This CDR3 has 13 residues. Germline V gene data show CDR1 as PRHDT and CDR2 as FYEKMQ (reference sequence). The DNA of the CDR3 is TGTGCCAGCAGCGGCGGAGGGGCAAGTGGCTACACCTTC. This gives the protein CASSGGGASGYTF.

V is TRBV5-4 and J is TRBJ1-1; D is possibly TRBD1 (6 bases). Trimming removed 3 bases from V and 3 bases from J, with 9 bases in between. The germline V gene has CDR1 SGHNT and CDR2 YYREEE (reference sequence). The CDR3 length is 13 residues. The CDR3 reads CASSSGGHTEAFF. Here the CDR3 DNA reads TGTGCCAGCAGCTCGGGGGGGCACACTGAAGCTTTCTTT.

This chain connects TRBV19 to TRBJ2-1, with 7 positions matching TRBD1. V shed 5 bases, J shed 0 bases, and the junction held 22 bases outside the gene matches. Germline CDR1 and CDR2: LNHDA and SQIVND (reference sequence). The CDR3 covers 21 residues. CDR3: CASSYRLWTGEEPFSYNEQFF. For the CDR3, the DNA is TGTGCCAGTAGTTATCGCCTTTGGACAGGTGAGGAACCATTCTCCTACAATGAGCAGTTCTTC.

The V gene is TRBV10-2, the J gene TRBJ1-1; D is perhaps TRBD1 (5 bases). The CDR3 runs 16 residues. Germline V CDR1 and CDR2: WSHSY, SAAADI. V was trimmed by 3 bases and J by 6 bases, leaving 20 bases between them. The CDR3 region has the DNA TGCGCCAGCAGTGACCCGGGGGACCGACCTCGGCCTGAAGCTTTCTTT. Amino acid sequence: CASSDPGDRPRPEAFF.

This rearrangement joins TRBV28 to TRBJ1-3; 7 bases are a match to TRBD1. Germline trimming cut 6 bases from V and 4 bases from J; bases unmatched to any gene: 6. Per the germline V gene, CDR1 is MDHEN and CDR2 is SYDVKM. The CDR3 length is 14 residues. The CDR3 protein is CASSKTGLGNTIYF. The DNA of the CDR3 is TGTGCCAGCAGCAAGACAGGGTTAGGAAACACCATATATTTT. Looking up the rest from reference TRBV28 and TRBJ1-3 gives the full variable domain: DVKVTQSSRYLVKRTGEKVFLECVQDMDHENMFWYRQDPGLGLRLIYFSYDVKMKEKGDIPEGYSVSREKKERFSLILESASTNQTSMYLCASSKTGLGNTIYFGEGSWLTVV.

This clone has just one count. This chain uses TRBV11-3 with TRBJ1-4, with TRBD1 matching 8 bases. The V segment lost 4 bases and the J segment 8 bases; nucleotides outside the gene matches: 6. The germline CDR1 and CDR2 sequences are SGHNT and YENEEA. This CDR3 has 14 amino acids. CDR3 region: CASSSGQVREKLFF. The CDR3 nucleotides are TGTGCCAGCAGCTCGGGACAGGTTCGCGAAAAACTGTTTTTT.

This sequence joins TRBV27 and TRBJ1-2; possibly TRBD1 for D (5 bases). The CDR3 loop spans 13 amino acids. Deletions cut 6 bases from V and 11 bases from J, with 19 bases between. Germline loops: CDR1 MNHEY, CDR2 SMNVEV (reference sequence). The CDR3 protein is CASSQGTVGGYTF. CDR3 in DNA: TGTGCCAGCAGCCAAGGGACGGTCGGAGGGTACACCTTC.

The V and J genes are TRBV11-2 and TRBJ2-7; D possibly corresponds to TRBD2 (5 bases). V was pared by 0 bases and J by 2 bases, with 11 bases between. Looked up from germline, CDR1 is SGHAT and CDR2 is FQNNGV. The CDR3 has 15 residues. The CDR3 bases are TGTGCCAGCAGCTTAGAGCGGACGAGGGCCTACGAGCAGTACTTC. Its translation: CASSLERTRAYEQYF.

The chain uses TRBV18 and TRBJ2-5; 8 positions agree with TRBD1. The CDR3 length is 15 residues. The germline gives CDR1 KGHSH, CDR2 LQKENI. With 1 base clipped from V and 4 bases from J, the junction kept 5 bases outside the gene matches. DNA for the CDR3: TGTGCCAGCTCACCACAACAGGGGGAGGCAGAGACCCAGTACTTC. Translation gives CASSPQQGEAETQYF.

The rearrangement joins TRBV18 to TRBJ1-1; possible D gene TRBD1, 5 bases. With 1 base removed from V and 3 bases from J, the gap between germline ends came to 18 bases. Germline CDR1 and CDR2: KGHSH and LQKENI. The CDR3 is 17 amino acids. This CDR3 is CASSPRARGVTDTEAFF. CDR3 sequence (DNA): TGTGCCAGCTCACCACGCGCGCGGGGGGTGACGGACACTGAAGCTTTCTTT.

The rearrangement links TRBV7-2 to TRBJ1-2; D gene uncertain. The CDR3 extends over 12 amino acids. V was clipped by 3 bases and J by 1 base, with 3 bases between them. CDR1 SGHTA and CDR2 FQGNSA come from the germline V gene. CDR3 nucleotides: TGTGCCAGCAGCTTTAGTAACTATGGCTACACCTTC. This sequence encodes CASSFSNYGYTF.

The V and J genes are TRBV2 and TRBJ2-7, with a possible D match to TRBD1 (5 bases). The V gene's germline CDR1 is SNHLY and CDR2 FYNNEI. V was clipped by 2 bases and J by 4 bases, with 9 bases between them. The CDR3 is 13 residues long. CDR3 loop: CASSERGRYEQYF. CDR3 in DNA: TGTGCCAGCAGTGAAAGGGGCAGGTACGAGCAGTACTTC.

The chain combines TRBV5-4 with TRBJ2-5, with 9 bases lining up with TRBD1. In germline, CDR1 is SGHNT, CDR2 YYREEE (reference sequence). The CDR3 length is 16 residues. J was trimmed by 4 bases and V by 2 bases; bases with no gene match: 9. CDR3 sequence reads: CASSLVSGQGRETQYF. The CDR3 region has the DNA TGTGCCAGCAGCTTAGTTTCTGGACAGGGGCGAGAGACCCAGTACTTC.

The rearrangement joins TRBV27 to TRBJ1-6; a weak D match, TRBD1 (6 bases). Between the trimmed V and J ends, which lost 4 bases and 9 bases, there was a span of 19 bases. This CDR3 spans 16 amino acids. The germline V gene has CDR1 MNHEY and CDR2 SMNVEV (reference sequence). Here the CDR3 DNA reads TGTGCCAGCAGTTCTCCGACAGGAGTCCGTTCTTCACCCCTCCACTTT. It codes for CASSSPTGVRSSPLHF.

The chain uses TRBV28 and TRBJ2-5, with a weak D call TRBD2 (5 bases). The V and J ends lost 7 bases and 7 bases respectively, with 10 bases between them. CDR1 and CDR2 from the germline V gene are MDHEN and SYDVKM. CDR3 length: 11 amino acids. DNA for the CDR3: TGTGCCAGCAACAAACTAGGGACCCAGTACTTC. Translated, it gives CASNKLGTQYF. The full variable domain, completed using reference TRBV28 and TRBJ2-5, is DVKVTQSSRYLVKRTGEKVFLECVQDMDHENMFWYRQDPGLGLRLIYFSYDVKMKEKGDIPEGYSVSREKKERFSLILESASTNQTSMYLCASNKLGTQYFGPGTRLLVL.

Only one count was recorded for this clone. The chain couples TRBV4-3 to TRBJ1-1; 8 bases align to TRBD1. J gave up 1 base and V 4 bases, and 2 bases lay outside the gene matches. Germline CDR1 LGHNA, CDR2 YSLEER. CDR3 length: 14 residues. The DNA of the CDR3 is TGCGCCAGCAGCCCAACAGGGGGGAACACTGAAGCTTTCTTT. Its translation: CASSPTGGNTEAFF.

This rearrangement joins TRBV7-9 to TRBJ2-7; 8 bases line up with TRBD2. Germline V gene lookup returns CDR1 SEHNR and CDR2 FQNEAQ (reference sequence). Trimming removed 5 bases from V and 3 bases from J; junction bases left unmatched: 9. The CDR3 covers 15 residues. The CDR3 sequence: CASSQGLGSHYEQYF. CDR3 nucleotides: TGTGCCAGCAGCCAGGGACTAGGAAGCCACTACGAGCAGTACTTC.

This chain joins TRBV27 and TRBJ2-2; D is possibly TRBD1 (6 bases). V was clipped by 6 bases and J by 6 bases, with 17 bases between them. The V gene's germline CDR1 is MNHEY and CDR2 SMNVEV (reference sequence). The CDR3 is made up of 15 amino acids. DNA of the CDR3: TGTGCCAGCAGCCCCTTAGTTGGGGGCCCCGGGGAGCTGTTTTTT. Its translation: CASSPLVGGPGELFF.